Shown below are 19 T cell receptor beta chains from a single sample sequenced in a study of blood T cell repertoires in COVID-19. Libraries were prepared by immunoSEQ multiplex PCR; TCRdb keeps only in-frame clonotypes and omits some of them. The sample yields just under 350,000 clones, 85% to 90% seen once. The specimen was peripheral blood. The receptors come from a woman in her seventies with COVID-19, enrolled during active disease.

This sequence joins TRBV5-1 and TRBJ1-5; D is possibly TRBD1 (5 bases). In germline, CDR1 is SGHRS, CDR2 YFSETQ. Trimming cost V 0 bases and J 7 bases, with 11 bases left between them. This CDR3 spans 14 amino acids. The CDR3 is CASSLATGTQPQHF. The CDR3, as DNA: TGCGCCAGCAGCTTGGCTACAGGAACCCAGCCCCAGCATTTT.

Only a few counts were recorded for this clone. The chain employs TRBV5-6 and TRBJ1-2; no reliable D call. V was cut by 0 bases and J by 5 bases, with 8 bases left in between. CDR3 length: 13 residues. From germline, CDR1 is SGHDT and CDR2 YYEEEE. The CDR3 DNA reads as TGTGCCAGCAGCTTGGGGCAACAATATGGCTACACCTTC. This gives the protein CASSLGQQYGYTF.

The chain uses TRBV4-3 and TRBJ1-2, with D tentatively TRBD1 (6 bases). The CDR3 has 15 residues. Germline loops: CDR1 LGHNA, CDR2 YSLEER. The germline V and J ends were trimmed by 0 bases and 3 bases, with 11 bases remaining between them. Here the CDR3 reads CASSQDRGLDYGYTF. The CDR3 region has the DNA TGCGCCAGCAGCCAAGATAGGGGGTTGGACTATGGCTACACCTTC.

The chain couples TRBV5-1 to TRBJ1-6; the match to TRBD1 covers 8 bases. Germline V gene sequence: CDR1 SGHRS, CDR2 YFSETQ. Trimming took 0 bases from V and 10 from J; bases not matched to a gene: 9. The CDR3 contains 16 residues. The CDR3: CASSLAMDRAGSPLHF. In DNA, the CDR3 is TGCGCCAGCAGCTTGGCGATGGACAGGGCTGGATCACCCCTCCACTTT.

V is TRBV19 and J is TRBJ2-6; 7 bases are a match to TRBD1. The CDR3 loop spans 18 amino acids. Trimming at V came to 6 bases and at J to 2 bases, leaving 13 bases not matched to a gene. Germline V gene lookup returns CDR1 LNHDA and CDR2 SQIVND (reference sequence). The CDR3 protein is CASRPRQGLSPGANVLTF. In nucleotides, the CDR3 is TGTGCCAGTAGACCACGACAGGGTCTTTCCCCTGGGGCCAACGTCCTGACTTTC.

The chain has TRBV2 and TRBJ2-2; possibly TRBD2 for D (5 bases). Germline V gene data show CDR1 as SNHLY and CDR2 as FYNNEI. V shed 4 bases and J shed 6 bases, with 9 bases lying between them. The CDR3 has 13 residues. CDR3 region: CASSVQEAGELFF. The CDR3 DNA reads TGTGCCAGCAGTGTGCAGGAGGCCGGGGAGCTGTTTTTT. The whole variable domain, remainder taken from reference TRBV2 and TRBJ2-2, is EPEVTQTPSHQVTQMGQEVILRCVPISNHLYFYWYRQILGQKVEFLVSFYNNEISEKSEIFDDQFSVERPDGSNFTLKIRSTKLEDSAMYFCASSVQEAGELFFGEGSRLTVL.

The V and J genes are TRBV3-1 (or the pseudogene TRBV3-2) and TRBJ1-5; D call uncertain. Trimming removed 1 base from V and 6 bases from J, with 13 bases in between. CDR1 and CDR2 (germline): LGHDT, YNNKEL (reference sequence). The CDR3 totals 15 residues. The CDR3 DNA is TGTGCCAGCAGCCAAGGGATTAAGGAGACTCAGCCCCAGCATTTT. Translated, it gives CASSQGIKETQPQHF.

The V call is TRBV11-2, the J call TRBJ2-5; 11 bases align to TRBD2. V lost 0 bases to trimming and J lost 4 bases; unmatched junction nucleotides: 4. Germline values: CDR1 SGHAT, CDR2 FQNNGV. The CDR3 extends over 16 amino acids. The CDR3 DNA sequence: TGTGCCAGCAGCTTAGAACGACTAGCGGGGTCAGAGACCCAGTACTTC. This encodes CASSLERLAGSETQYF.

The V gene is TRBV6-5, the J gene TRBJ1-2; TRBD1 matches 8 bases. J was trimmed by 4 bases and V by 2 bases; bases with no gene match: 3. This CDR3 contains 14 residues. Per the germline V gene, CDR1 is MNHEY and CDR2 is SVGAGI. CDR3 residues: CASSYGQGFYGYTF. CDR3 DNA: TGTGCCAGCAGTTACGGACAGGGCTTCTATGGCTACACCTTC.

The chain employs TRBV30 and TRBJ1-5; 8 positions match TRBD1. CDR3 length equals 13 residues. CDR1 and CDR2 from the germline V gene are GTSNPN and SVGIG (reference sequence). V trimming: 7 bases; J trimming: 4 bases; junction bases outside the gene matches: 6. The CDR3 coding sequence is TGTGCCTTGGATACAGGGGGAAATCAGCCCCAGCATTTT. Protein product: CALDTGGNQPQHF.

This clone was detected only a few times. The chain has TRBV5-4 and TRBJ1-3; D is perhaps TRBD1 (6 bases). The V end was cut by 0 bases, the J end by 0 bases, with 7 bases between. The CDR3 covers 15 residues. CDR1 and CDR2 (germline): SGHNT, YYREEE (reference sequence). DNA of the CDR3: TGTGCCAGCAGCTTGGGGGGACACTCTGGAAACACCATATATTTT. Translation gives CASSLGGHSGNTIYF. Complete variable domain (other parts from reference TRBV5-4 and TRBJ1-3): ETGVTQSPTHLIKTRGQQVTLRCSSQSGHNTVSWYQQALGQGPQFIFQYYREEENGRGNFPPRFSGLQFPNYSSELNVNALELDDSALYLCASSLGGHSGNTIYFGEGSWLTVV.

The rearrangement links TRBV7-2 to TRBJ1-2; D gene ambiguous. Germline assignment: CDR1 SGHTA and CDR2 FQGNSA. V gave up 1 base and J gave up 3 bases, with 6 bases separating them. The CDR3 length is 13 residues. The chain's CDR3 is CASSLGGDYGYTF. DNA of the CDR3: TGTGCCAGCAGCTTAGGGGGAGACTATGGCTACACCTTC.

The chain carries TRBV7-2 and TRBJ1-4; possible D gene TRBD1, 6 bases. The CDR3 has 15 amino acids. The V end was cut by 1 base, the J end by 6 bases, with 12 bases between. The germline gives CDR1 SGHTA, CDR2 FQGNSA. The CDR3 sequence: CASSLGAGVDEKLFF. As DNA, the CDR3 is TGTGCCAGCAGCTTAGGGGCAGGGGTGGATGAAAAACTGTTTTTT.

This chain connects TRBV7-2 to TRBJ1-2; no firm D call. The V gene lost 5 bases and the J gene lost 2 bases, with 9 bases spanning the gap. CDR1 is SGHTA, CDR2 FQGNSA, per germline. This CDR3 contains 13 residues. The CDR3 nucleotides read TGTGCCAGCAGCCCTATCGGGAACTATGGCTACACCTTC. Residues: CASSPIGNYGYTF.

The count of this clone is one. V and J are TRBV20-1 and TRBJ2-1, with a possible D match to TRBD2 (5 bases). The length of the CDR3 is 12 residues. Germline-derived CDR1 and CDR2 are DFQATT and SNEGSKA (reference sequence). V lost 3 bases and J lost 8, with 11 bases in between. Here the CDR3 reads CSASRTPHEQFF. The CDR3 DNA reads as TGCAGTGCTAGTCGGACTCCTCATGAGCAGTTCTTC.

The chain joins TRBV28 to TRBJ1-1, with D possibly being TRBD1 (5 bases). The CDR3 runs 13 residues. V lost 6 bases and J lost 0, with 8 bases in between. Germline assignment: CDR1 MDHEN and CDR2 SYDVKM. The CDR3 DNA sequence: TGTGCCAGCAGCCGACAGTTGAACACTGAAGCTTTCTTT. Its protein product is CASSRQLNTEAFF.

The chain joins TRBV5-1 to TRBJ1-6; no clear D. V shed 4 bases and J shed 8 bases, with 13 bases lying between them. Germline V lookup: CDR1 SGHRS, CDR2 YFSETQ. The CDR3 contains 14 residues. The CDR3 protein is CASSNGRVDSPLHF. The DNA for the CDR3 is TGCGCCAGCAGCAACGGGAGGGTAGATTCACCCCTCCACTTT.

This clone has more than one count but fewer than ten. The chain carries TRBV19 and TRBJ1-5, with TRBD1 identical over 8 bases. CDR1 is LNHDA and CDR2 is SQIVND in the germline V gene (reference sequence). V was pared by 10 bases and J by 6 bases, with 11 bases of the junction left unmatched. The CDR3 spans 14 residues. In DNA, the CDR3 is TGTGCCACTAGAGGACAGGGCGTTGGTCAGCCCCAGCATTTT. Translating gives CATRGQGVGQPQHF.

V gene TRBV9 combines with J gene TRBJ1-6, with TRBD1 identical over 9 bases. The CDR3 is 17 amino acids. The germline gives CDR1 SGDLS, CDR2 YYNGEE. The trim removed 0 bases at V and 7 bases at J, leaving 8 bases unmatched. The CDR3 protein is CASSVEGDREWNSPLHF. The CDR3 bases are TGTGCCAGCAGCGTAGAGGGGGACAGGGAGTGGAATTCACCCCTCCACTTT.